Below, 17 T cell receptor beta chains from the same sample are listed, as sequenced in a study of vaccination and CD4 T cells after COVID-19. Time point indicated: late sampling 161 to 241 days after vaccination in a few convalescent patients. Treatment noted: approximately nine-day PBMC culture with coronavirus spike peptide pools or control peptides (ViraFEST assay). The assay that was used to sequence DNA from cultured CD4+ T cells was the Oncomine TCR Beta short-read assay. TCRdb used MiXCR to reprocess the PCR reads, holding one entry per CDR3 protein. The sample lists some 16,000 distinct CDR3 sequences, approximately 50% occurring once. These receptors have no identified antigens. The specimen comprised CD4+ T cells from blood, cultured in vitro, sampled about 7 months after SARS-CoV-2 vaccination. These receptors were obtained from a human donor who had recovered from COVID-19.

V gene TRBV20-1 combines with J gene TRBJ1-2, with no clear D. V was clipped by 3 bases and J by 7 bases, with 15 bases between them. Looked up from germline, CDR1 is DFQATT and CDR2 is SNEGSKA (reference sequence). The CDR3 has 13 amino acids. The CDR3, as DNA: TGCAGTGCTAGGTCTACGGGGTATCTTGGCTACACCTTC. Translated, it gives CSARSTGYLGYTF.

The chain joins TRBV7-9 to TRBJ2-6, with unresolved D. V shed 1 base and J shed 1 base, with 5 bases lying between them. The CDR3 runs 15 residues. The germline gives CDR1 SEHNR, CDR2 FQNEAQ (reference sequence). The CDR3 loop is CASSLGYSGANVLTF. DNA of the CDR3: TGTGCCAGCAGCTTAGGCTATTCTGGGGCCAACGTCCTGACTTTC. Full variable domain (remainder filled in from reference TRBV7-9 and TRBJ2-6): DTGVSQNPRHKITKRGQNVTFRCDPISEHNRLYWYRQTLGQGPEFLTYFQNEAQLEKSRLLSDRFSAERPKGSFSTLEIQRTEQGDSAMYLCASSLGYSGANVLTFGAGSRLTVL.

V and J are TRBV6-1 and TRBJ2-1; 9 positions agree with TRBD2. CDR1 and CDR2 (germline): MNHNS, SASEGT. J gave up 11 bases and V 6 bases, and 11 bases lay outside the gene matches. This CDR3 contains 14 residues. The CDR3 bases are TGTGCCAGCAGCCAGCGGGGGGTCCAGTCGAAGCAGTTCTTC. Its protein product is CASSQRGVQSKQFF.

The V and J genes are TRBV28 and TRBJ1-2, with D perhaps TRBD1 (6 bases). The CDR3 is 16 amino acids. The germline V gene has CDR1 MDHEN and CDR2 SYDVKM. V gave up 4 bases and J gave up 2 bases, with 17 bases separating them. The CDR3: CASSSLRQAQNYGYTF. The DNA for the CDR3 is TGTGCCAGCAGTTCTCTACGACAGGCCCAAAACTATGGCTACACCTTC.

Within the sample, this clonotype is large. The genes are TRBV15 and TRBJ1-2; D may be TRBD1 (6 bases). Germline CDR1 reads LNHNV; CDR2 reads YYDKDF (reference sequence). The CDR3 covers 13 residues. The ends were cut back, 5 bases at V and 7 bases at J, with 14 bases in the middle. The CDR3 region is CATSSRGALGYTF. In DNA, the CDR3 is TGTGCCACCAGCTCACGGGGGGCGCTTGGCTACACCTTC.

The chain links TRBV7-6 to TRBJ2-3, with D possibly TRBD1 on 7 matching bases. The CDR3 totals 13 residues. V gave up 4 bases and J gave up 8 bases, with 13 bases separating them. Germline assignment: CDR1 SGHVS and CDR2 FNYEAQ. The CDR3 coding sequence is TGTGCCAGCAGCTCTCAGGGGGGTGGTACGCAGTATTTT. Its protein product is CASSSQGGGTQYF.

This rearrangement joins TRBV20-1 to TRBJ2-1; D perhaps matches TRBD2 (6 bases). The CDR3 totals 16 residues. With 5 bases removed from V and 1 base from J, the gap between germline ends came to 18 bases. The germline V gene encodes CDR1 DFQATT and CDR2 SNEGSKA (reference sequence). CDR3 DNA sequence: TGCAGTGCTTCGAGGGGCCCTAGCGTATCCTACAATGAGCAGTTCTTC. Translated: CSASRGPSVSYNEQFF.

This clonotype was counted between two and nine times. The rearrangement links TRBV20-1 to TRBJ1-2, with D unclear. The CDR3 has 15 amino acids. Trimming left V 3 bases short and J 4 bases short, with 18 bases between. CDR1 and CDR2 from the germline V gene are DFQATT and SNEGSKA (reference sequence). Here the CDR3 reads CSARSPGSQGYGYTF. The DNA for the CDR3 is TGCAGTGCTAGGAGCCCCGGGAGTCAAGGCTATGGCTACACCTTC.

This chain uses TRBV7-6 with TRBJ2-3; D could derive from TRBD1 or TRBD2 (5 bases each). From germline, CDR1 is SGHVS and CDR2 FNYEAQ. The length of the CDR3 is 14 residues. The V gene lost 5 bases and the J gene lost 1 base, with 10 bases spanning the gap. The CDR3 sequence: CASSPGPRTDTQYF. CDR3 coding DNA: TGTGCCAGCAGCCCGGGACCGCGCACAGATACGCAGTATTTT.

The chain links TRBV23-1 to TRBJ2-7; D gene unclear. TRBV23-1 is reported as an ORF; its role is uncertain. This CDR3 contains 12 residues. The CDR3 bases are TGCGCTATCCTCCGGACCTCCTACGAGCAGTACTTC. It specifies CAILRTSYEQYF.

This chain joins TRBV20-1 and TRBJ1-1; 9 bases align to TRBD1. The CDR3 spans 15 residues. Germline CDR1 and CDR2: DFQATT and SNEGSKA (reference sequence). V trimming: 3 bases; J trimming: 4 bases; junction bases outside the gene matches: 9. CDR3: CSASGGQGFGTEAFF. CDR3 bases: TGCAGTGCTAGTGGAGGACAGGGGTTTGGCACTGAAGCTTTCTTT.

The gene calls are TRBV6-5 and TRBJ1-2, with 7 bases that match TRBD1. This CDR3 spans 13 amino acids. CDR1 is MNHEY and CDR2 is SVGAGI in the germline V gene. Trimming removed 4 bases from V and 3 bases from J; junction bases left unmatched: 2. The CDR3 DNA reads TGTGCCAGCAGTTCCGGGACAGACTATGGCTACACCTTC. Translation: CASSSGTDYGYTF.

This clonotype has only a few counts. The rearrangement joins TRBV7-9 to TRBJ2-7; D is unresolved. The CDR3 runs 16 residues. The V end was cut by 1 base, the J end by 5 bases, with 18 bases between. Germline CDR1 is SEHNR and CDR2 is FQNEAQ (reference sequence). The DNA for the CDR3 is TGTGCCAGCAGCTTAGTTAGTCGAAGATCAACTGACGAGCAGTACTTC. This translates into CASSLVSRRSTDEQYF.

The V gene is TRBV7-3, the J gene TRBJ1-1; no definite D call. Germline CDR1 reads SGHTA; CDR2 reads FQGTGA. CDR3 length: 13 amino acids. With 1 base removed from V and 3 bases from J, the gap between germline ends came to 6 bases. Here the CDR3 reads CASSLIWDTEAFF. The CDR3 nucleotides read TGTGCCAGCAGCTTAATCTGGGACACTGAAGCTTTCTTT.

V gene TRBV5-4 combines with J gene TRBJ2-5; 7 bases agree with TRBD2. The V and J ends lost 2 bases and 3 bases, in that order; junction bases with no gene match: 1. Germline loops: CDR1 SGHNT, CDR2 YYREEE (reference sequence). This CDR3 has 13 residues. CDR3 amino acids: CASSFAGEETQYF. The CDR3 DNA reads as TGTGCCAGCAGCTTTGCGGGAGAAGAGACCCAGTACTTC.

This chain links TRBV7-3 with TRBJ2-6, with TRBD1 identical over 7 bases. From germline, CDR1 is SGHTA and CDR2 FQGTGA. There are 18 residues in the CDR3. After removal of 5 bases from V and 0 bases from J, the junction contained 10 bases not matched to a gene. CDR3 DNA: TGTGCCAGCAGCCTGAGGACAGGACCTCACTCTGGGGCCAACGTCCTGACTTTC. Protein: CASSLRTGPHSGANVLTF.

This clonotype was counted only a few times. The chain recombines TRBV7-3 with TRBJ2-3; the match to TRBD1 covers 7 bases. Germline CDR1 is SGHTA and CDR2 is FQGTGA. The CDR3 covers 13 residues. Losses at the gene ends were 5 bases for V and 10 bases for J; bases not matched to a gene: 9. In DNA, the CDR3 is TGTGCCAGCAGCCAAGATACAGGGGCGGCGCAGTATTTT. This codes for CASSQDTGAAQYF.